Here is one TCR beta chain with its context. Its target is unknown. The read finishes 3 residues shy of the CDR3 end, and the germline J gene is used to complete it. Germline V gives CDR1 LNHDA, CDR2 SQIVND (reference sequence). Trimming at V came to 10 bases and at J to 6 bases, leaving 4 bases not matched to a gene. This CDR3 has 13 residues. The data derive from a study of T cells in women clearing cervical HPV infection. HPV was found by MY09/MY11 PCR and dot-blot genotyping. General study results and limits: CIN3+ cases had significantly higher TCR richness than controls; evenness did not differ. Controls had more TRBV6-7 (approximately 0.15%) than cases (approximately 0.11%).

TCRdb keeps only in-frame clones here, not all; method: immunoSEQ multiplex PCR. The sample's table shows tens of thousands of clones. Sequencing used blood buffy coat. The gene calls are TRBV19 and TRBJ1-6, with 9 bases that match TRBD1. The sequence came from a woman between 18 and 75 years old with a cervical HPV16 infection that either progressed to CIN3+ or cleared (not recorded which). The sequenced CDR3 bases are TGTGCCACGAGACAGGGGGGTAATTCACCC. Translated: CATRQGGNSP. The whole CDR3 is CATRQGGNSPLHF.